This TCR beta chain was sequenced in a study of cytomegalovirus exposure and HLA in healthy donors. About the research overall: About 85 million unique TCRs from HLA-typed donors were held in an early release of data. Study conclusions and caveats: Analysis was carried out at a later point, and it linked a missense DCLRE1C variant to TCR beta V- and J-gene trimming. Cytomegalovirus-associated status was assigned to around 160 TCR beta chains. Later analysis revealed greater clonal expansion in HLA-associated TCR beta chains than in equally common others.

Only one count was recorded for this clone. Its antigen is undetermined. Amplification used 60 Vbeta primers and 13 Jbeta primers. Here immunoSEQ multiplex PCR was the method, and the copy in TCRdb shows in-frame clones only, minus some. In the table there are over 150,000 clones, roughly 74% of which are singletons. V lost 3 bases and J lost 7; bases outside the gene matches: 10. This CDR3 region has 15 residues. In germline, CDR1 is MGHDK, CDR2 SYGVNS. This sequence was found in a male donor in good health and CMV-seronegative. Sequencing input: PBMCs. The V gene is TRBV25-1, the J gene TRBJ1-1; TRBD1 matches 8 bases. The CDR3: CASSDTGGVHGEAFF. CDR3 bases: TGTGCCAGCAGTGATACAGGGGGGGTCCACGGTGAAGCTTTCTTT.